This record concerns one T cell receptor (beta chain) sequence. Its antigen remains unknown. These data belong to a study of CD8 T cells in Susac syndrome. Findings and caveats of the study: In Susac syndrome, the CD4+ T cell repertoires did not show clonal expansion.

Random-hexamer reverse transcription was applied to about 0.45 to 1 ug RNA. Amplification of TCR beta CDR3 across 54 Vbeta and 13 Jbeta was performed with immunoSEQ multiplex PCR. TCRdb re-called the immunoSEQ multiplex PCR reads through MiXCR, storing one row per CDR3 protein. The sample shows tens of thousands of distinct CDR3 sequences, 90% to 95% of them seen only once. Germline V gene sequence: CDR1 MDHEN, CDR2 SYDVKM. The CDR3 is made up of 14 amino acids. With 6 bases removed from V and 7 bases from J, the gap between germline ends came to 15 bases. The patients with Susac syndrome were individuals who fulfilled the recently defined diagnostic criteria for disease that was either definite or probable.

The rearrangement joins TRBV28 to TRBJ1-4; D not resolved. Sequenced material: CD4+ T cells from PBMCs. The TCR originated in a human donor with Susac syndrome. The CDR3 DNA sequence: TGTGCCAGCAGACCCGGGTCTTTGGGTGAAAAACTGTTTTTT. Protein sequence: CASRPGSLGEKLFF.